The 9 T cell receptor beta chains reported below all come from one sample, sequenced in a study of OX40 agonist ivuxolimab in advanced cancers. The assay was immunoSEQ multiplex PCR, and TCRdb's table has in-frame clones only and misses some. Among roughly 76,000 clones listed, 75% to 95% were seen once. The sample consisted of CD4+ or CD8+ T cells sorted from blood, taken in a trial of the OX40 agonist ivuxolimab. The source is an adult with an advanced solid tumor such as melanoma, head and neck, liver or kidney cancer.

The chain links TRBV4-1 to TRBJ1-2; the D is unclear. CDR3 length equals 14 residues. Trimming removed 4 bases from V and 8 bases from J, with 17 bases in between. Per germline, CDR1 MGHRA and CDR2 YSYEKL. CDR3 coding DNA: TGCGCCAGCAGCCTCCTGACCGCGGAGTTGGGCTACACCTTC. Amino acid sequence: CASSLLTAELGYTF.

The CDR3 reads CASSYSTPGSNQPQHF. CDR3 sequence (DNA): TGTGCCAGCAGTTACTCGACGCCGGGCAGCAATCAGCCCCAGCATTTT. The chain recombines TRBV6-5 with TRBJ1-5; D unresolved. From germline, CDR1 is MNHEY and CDR2 SVGAGI. V shed 0 bases and J shed 1 base, with 10 bases lying between them. This CDR3 spans 16 amino acids.

This CDR3 is CASSLMAGGNYGYTF. Here the CDR3 DNA reads TGTGCCAGCAGTTTGATGGCAGGGGGTAACTATGGCTACACCTTC. The gene calls are TRBV27 and TRBJ1-2; 7 nucleotides align to TRBD1. CDR3 size: 15 residues. CDR1 is MNHEY and CDR2 is SMNVEV in the germline V gene (reference sequence). With V trimmed by 3 bases and J by 1 base, 5 bases remained unmatched.

The chain combines TRBV15 with TRBJ1-5; 10 bases match TRBD1. This CDR3 contains 17 residues. J lost 5 bases, V lost 0 bases, and 7 bases had no gene match. CDR1 is LNHNV, CDR2 YYDKDF, per germline (reference sequence). Here the CDR3 reads CATSRDLVGTGDQPQHF. The CDR3 DNA reads TGTGCCACCAGCAGAGATTTAGTGGGGACAGGGGATCAGCCCCAGCATTTT.

The chain has TRBV5-1 and TRBJ2-6; D unresolved. Deletions cut 1 base from V and 3 bases from J, with 8 bases between. Germline lookup yields CDR1 SGHRS and CDR2 YFSETQ. The CDR3 is made up of 15 amino acids. CDR3 residues: CASSLIVFGANVLTF. In nucleotides, the CDR3 is TGCGCCAGCAGCTTGATTGTTTTTGGGGCCAACGTCCTGACTTTC.

The CDR3 protein is CASSLLAGGANEQFF. CDR3 nucleotides: TGTGCCAGCAGTTTGCTAGCGGGAGGGGCCAATGAGCAGTTCTTC. This chain links TRBV7-2 with TRBJ2-1; 12 nucleotides align to TRBD2. The germline gives CDR1 SGHTA, CDR2 FQGNSA. This CDR3 comprises 15 residues. The junction had 6 bases not matched to a gene; V was cut back by 6 bases and J by 6 bases.

The V gene is TRBV9, the J gene TRBJ2-1; no clear D gene. The CDR3 runs to 15 residues. Germline V gene lookup returns CDR1 SGDLS and CDR2 YYNGEE. The V end lost 0 bases, the J end lost 1 base, and 8 bases lay between the germline ends. CDR3 nucleotide sequence: TGTGCCAGCAGCGTAGACACACCATCCTACAATGAGCAGTTCTTC. It yields the protein CASSVDTPSYNEQFF.

The genes are TRBV6-5 and TRBJ1-4, with D perhaps TRBD1 (5 bases). Germline V gene sequence: CDR1 MNHEY, CDR2 SVGAGI. V was clipped by 5 bases and J by 8 bases, with 18 bases between them. This CDR3 has 15 amino acids. CDR3 coding DNA: TGTGCCAGCAGTATGGGGACCTTGGAGGTAGAAAAACTGTTTTTT. Protein: CASSMGTLEVEKLFF.

The chain carries TRBV27 and TRBJ2-3, with D perhaps matching TRBD1 (5 bases). This CDR3 contains 14 residues. Germline CDR1 MNHEY, CDR2 SMNVEV (reference sequence). Trimming removed 6 bases at V and 0 bases at J, with 10 bases between. CDR3 sequence: CASRRQISTDTQYF. The CDR3 DNA reads TGTGCCAGCAGACGACAGATTAGCACAGATACGCAGTATTTT.